These 17 T cell receptor beta chains came from one sample sequenced in a study of T cell responses to AZD1222 COVID-19 vaccine. TCRdb keeps only in-frame clones here, not all; method: immunoSEQ multiplex PCR. This table holds under 85,000 clones, roughly 87% found once. The source was peripheral blood, collected on day 0 of AZD1222 vaccination. The receptors were sampled from an adult in good health.

This chain links TRBV5-1 with TRBJ2-2; D is uncertain. The CDR3 is 14 amino acids. Germline V gene lookup returns CDR1 SGHRS and CDR2 YFSETQ. Trimming removed 0 bases at V and 6 bases at J, with 9 bases between. CDR3 bases: TGCGCCAGCAGCTTGGCCCCTCGGGCCGGGGAGCTGTTTTTT. As protein: CASSLAPRAGELFF.

The chain has TRBV2 and TRBJ1-3; D gene unclear. The V end lost 1 base, the J end lost 4 bases, and 11 bases lay between the germline ends. The CDR3 loop spans 15 amino acids. CDR1 is SNHLY and CDR2 is FYNNEI in the germline V gene. The CDR3 nucleotides read TGTGCCAGCAGTGAAGTCAGGTTTTTCGGAAACACCATATATTTT. It translates to CASSEVRFFGNTIYF.

The rearrangement uses TRBV5-1 and TRBJ1-2; no reliable D call. Looked up from germline, CDR1 is SGHRS and CDR2 is YFSETQ. This CDR3 spans 14 amino acids. Trimming removed 4 bases at V and 5 bases at J, with 15 bases between. The CDR3 reads CASSPGGPRYGYTF. The CDR3 DNA is TGCGCCAGCAGCCCTGGAGGGCCGAGATATGGCTACACCTTC.

This chain uses TRBV11-3 with TRBJ2-2; no reliable D call. Deletions cut 0 bases from V and 6 bases from J, with 5 bases between. CDR3 size: 13 residues. In germline, CDR1 is SGHNT, CDR2 YENEEA. In DNA form, the CDR3 reads TGTGCCAGCAGCTTAGACTGGGCCGGGGAGCTGTTTTTT. This encodes CASSLDWAGELFF.

The CDR3 region has the DNA TGTGCCAGCAGTCCGGGACAGTACCTCGGGAAGCCCCAGCATTTT. It encodes CASSPGQYLGKPQHF. V is TRBV28 and J is TRBJ1-5; 7 bases agree with TRBD1. This CDR3 is 15 amino acids long. Looked up from germline, CDR1 is MDHEN and CDR2 is SYDVKM. V lost 5 bases and J lost 8; bases outside the gene matches: 12. The full variable domain, completed using reference TRBV28 and TRBJ1-5, is DVKVTQSSRYLVKRTGEKVFLECVQDMDHENMFWYRQDPGLGLRLIYFSYDVKMKEKGDIPEGYSVSREKKERFSLILESASTNQTSMYLCASSPGQYLGKPQHFGDGTRLSIL.

The rearrangement uses TRBV5-1 and TRBJ1-4; D is unclear. In germline, CDR1 is SGHRS, CDR2 YFSETQ. Trimming stripped 4 bases from V and 3 bases from J, with 10 bases between. The CDR3 covers 14 residues. CDR3 amino acids: CASSEYSPNEKLFF. CDR3 sequence (DNA): TGCGCCAGCAGCGAATACAGCCCTAATGAAAAACTGTTTTTT.

V gene TRBV15 combines with J gene TRBJ1-2, with D possibly matching TRBD1 (5 bases). Trimming took 1 base from V and 0 from J, leaving 6 bases between them. Germline lookup yields CDR1 LNHNV and CDR2 YYDKDF (reference sequence). The CDR3 contains 14 residues. The CDR3 nucleotides read TGTGCCACCAGCAGAGCAGGGACTAACTATGGCTACACCTTC. Translated: CATSRAGTNYGYTF.

This chain links TRBV20-1 with TRBJ2-7, with 7 bases fitting TRBD1. CDR1 is DFQATT, CDR2 SNEGSKA, per germline (reference sequence). This CDR3 has 11 amino acids. In DNA form, the CDR3 reads TGCATGGTGGGACAGTCCTACGAGCAGTACTTC. Translated, it gives CMVGQSYEQYF.

This clone was observed once. The chain is built from TRBV18 and TRBJ1-6; D call uncertain. The CDR3 is 17 amino acids. The germline CDR1 and CDR2 sequences are KGHSH and LQKENI. V lost 1 base to trimming and J lost 0 bases, with 10 bases between them. DNA for the CDR3: TGTGCCAGCTCACCACTGGGCGGGAGCTCCTATAATTCACCCCTCCACTTT. It yields the protein CASSPLGGSSYNSPLHF.

The chain combines TRBV11-2 with TRBJ1-3; maybe TRBD1 (5 bases). The CDR3 sequence is 16 residues long. Germline CDR1 is SGHAT and CDR2 is FQNNGV. V was pared by 5 bases and J by 0 bases, with 14 bases between. CDR3 DNA sequence: TGTGCCAGCAGCACCGGGGGGAGAGGCTCTGGAAACACCATATATTTT. Protein: CASSTGGRGSGNTIYF. The variable domain in full, completed from reference TRBV11-2 and TRBJ1-3, reads EAGVAQSPRYKIIEKRQSVAFWCNPISGHATLYWYQQILGQGPKLLIQFQNNGVVDDSQLPKDRFSAERLKGVDSTLKIQPAKLEDSAVYLCASSTGGRGSGNTIYFGEGSWLTVV.

This clone is a singleton in its sample. The rearrangement uses TRBV9 and TRBJ2-7, with TRBD2 identical over 7 bases. From germline, CDR1 is SGDLS and CDR2 YYNGEE. J lost 3 bases, V lost 6 bases, and 12 bases had no gene match. The CDR3 covers 15 residues. The CDR3: CASTKSGEGDYEQYF. The CDR3 coding sequence is TGTGCCAGCACCAAAAGCGGGGAGGGCGACTACGAGCAGTACTTC.

The rearrangement links TRBV28 to TRBJ1-1, with D unclear. The V end lost 5 bases, the J end lost 3 bases, and 13 bases lay between the germline ends. The length of the CDR3 is 14 residues. CDR1 and CDR2 from the germline V gene are MDHEN and SYDVKM. The CDR3 DNA sequence: TGTGCCAGCAGTACCCGCGACTTTTACACTGAAGCTTTCTTT. Translated, it gives CASSTRDFYTEAFF.

The V gene is TRBV10-3, the J gene TRBJ2-7; D remains unclear. Looked up from germline, CDR1 is ENHRY and CDR2 is SYGVKD. The CDR3 is 13 residues long. Trimming left V 2 bases short and J 2 bases short, with 7 bases between. CDR3 nucleotide sequence: TGTGCCATCAGTGAGGGCAGTGCCTACGAGCAGTACTTC. It translates to CAISEGSAYEQYF.

The rearrangement links TRBV18 to TRBJ1-6; 8 bases align to TRBD1. V lost 6 bases to trimming and J lost 3 bases; unmatched junction nucleotides: 10. The length of the CDR3 is 17 residues. Per germline, CDR1 KGHSH and CDR2 LQKENI. The CDR3 DNA follows: TGTGCCAGCTCTCGATCCCCGGGACAGGACTATAATTCACCCCTCCACTTT. It translates to CASSRSPGQDYNSPLHF.

The gene calls are TRBV19 and TRBJ1-1; D remains ambiguous. The CDR3 has 13 residues. Trimming cost V 5 bases and J 4 bases, with 11 bases left between them. Looked up from germline, CDR1 is LNHDA and CDR2 is SQIVND (reference sequence). Here the CDR3 DNA reads TGTGCCAGTAGTCCCGAGCCCGTCACTGAAGCTTTCTTT. Protein: CASSPEPVTEAFF. The variable domain in full, with the rest retrieved from reference TRBV19 and TRBJ1-1, is DGGITQSPKYLFRKEGQNVTLSCEQNLNHDAMYWYRQDPGQGLRLIYYSQIVNDFQKGDIAEGYSVSREKKESFPLTVTSAQKNPTAFYLCASSPEPVTEAFFGQGTRLTVV.

The chain employs TRBV5-4 and TRBJ2-1; D may be TRBD1 or TRBD2 (7 bases each). This CDR3 is 16 amino acids long. Germline-derived CDR1 and CDR2 are SGHNT and YYREEE (reference sequence). Trimming pared 0 bases from V and 7 bases from J, leaving 17 bases between. CDR3 sequence reads: CASSLVLTGRANEQFF. CDR3 nucleotide sequence: TGTGCCAGCAGCTTGGTTTTGACAGGGAGGGCTAATGAGCAGTTCTTC.

The chain couples TRBV11-2 to TRBJ1-3; D is ambiguous. The V end was cut by 0 bases, the J end by 1 base, with 4 bases between. Germline CDR1 reads SGHAT; CDR2 reads FQNNGV. CDR3 length equals 14 residues. The CDR3 here is CASSLDRSGNTIYF. The DNA for the CDR3 is TGTGCCAGCAGCTTAGACCGGTCTGGAAACACCATATATTTT.